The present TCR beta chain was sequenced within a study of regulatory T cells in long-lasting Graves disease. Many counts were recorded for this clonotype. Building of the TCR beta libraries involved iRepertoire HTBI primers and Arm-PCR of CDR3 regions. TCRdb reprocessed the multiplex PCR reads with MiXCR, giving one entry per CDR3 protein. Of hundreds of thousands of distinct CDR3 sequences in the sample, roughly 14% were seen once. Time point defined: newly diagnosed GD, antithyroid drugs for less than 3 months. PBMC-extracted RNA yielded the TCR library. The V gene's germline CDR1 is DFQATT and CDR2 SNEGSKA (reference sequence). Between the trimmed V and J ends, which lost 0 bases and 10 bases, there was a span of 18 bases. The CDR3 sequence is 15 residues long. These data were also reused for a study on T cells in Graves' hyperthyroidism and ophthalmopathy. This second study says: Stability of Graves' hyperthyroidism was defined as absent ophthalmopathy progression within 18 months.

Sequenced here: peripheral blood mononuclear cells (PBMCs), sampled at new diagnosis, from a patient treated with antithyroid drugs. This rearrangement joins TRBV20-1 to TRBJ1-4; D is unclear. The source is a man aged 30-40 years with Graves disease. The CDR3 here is CSAREGSTGGGKLFF. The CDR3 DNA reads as TGCAGTGCTAGAGAGGGATCGACGGGAGGTGGAAAACTGTTTTTT.